This is a list of T cell receptor beta chains from one sample in a study of T-cell memory formation after mild COVID-19. TCRdb independently ran MiXCR on the 5' RACE reads; one entry per CDR3 protein. The sample lists about 350,000 distinct CDR3 sequences, about 13% seen once, with about 20% in the top ten. The specimen sequenced was PBMCs or a T cell subset sorted from them (not recorded which). These receptors all come from a man younger than 35 who had mild COVID-19 (a few samples of this study predate the infection). Cell type and time point are not known. Both conserved end residues are part of each CDR3. The order of the fields is D gene, V gene, CDR3 length, CDR3 protein. D genes are given only for firm matches.

>.|TRBV4-1|18
CASSPLPGRERIRQPQHF
>.|TRBV12-3/TRBV12-4|11
CASSSTREQYF
>.|TRBV7-2|12
CASRRPRKTQYF
>.|TRBV9|15
CASSRQANRGAEAFF
>.|TRBV12-3/TRBV12-4|13
CASSSQGGNTIYF
>.|TRBV7-2|16
CASSLDGGRRAETQYF
>.|TRBV12-3/TRBV12-4|11
CASSRTDTQYF
>.|TRBV30|12
CAWSPPSRQAFF
>.|TRBV29-1|12
CSVEEGGETQYF
>.|TRBV4-3|16
CASSQGRSVKSYEQYF
>TRBD1|TRBV2|12
CASGRGPDEQYF
>.|TRBV4-3|14
CASSQDLTAGELFF
>TRBD1|TRBV11-2|15
CASSDPRQGFSPLHF
>.|TRBV11-2|15
CASTLRGAGTGELFF
>.|TRBV27|16
CASSSLDRGGNQPQHF
>.|TRBV3-1|14
CASSQAGLGNTIYF
>.|TRBV5-4|13
CASSQQAGYEQYF
>.|TRBV2|14
CASSVGGALYEQYF
>TRBD1|TRBV6-2/TRBV6-3|18
CASSDLQDRVTGNQPQHF
>TRBD1|TRBV7-2|14
CASRGQGAGETQYF
>.|TRBV19|13
CASSLSDSYEQYF
>.|TRBV18|15
CASSPGPGGEYEQYF
>.|TRBV7-9|14
CASSLLAENSPLHF
>.|TRBV30|13
CAWSNSYNSPLHF
>.|TRBV7-7|14
CASSQTRTEETQYF
>TRBD2|TRBV5-1|14
CASRTGGRWDTQYF
>.|TRBV5-1|14
CASSLRGKGYEQYF
>TRBD1|TRBV15|15
CATSRDHPDRGTQYF
>.|TRBV6-5|15
CASSPVIAPTEPQYF
>TRBD2|TRBV4-3|18
CASSQERLAVINTGELFF
>TRBD1|TRBV5-1|14
CASSFGTGPEKLFF
>TRBD1|TRBV7-2|13
CASSLEQGAEAFF
>TRBD1|TRBV15|16
CATRRPGQGPNQPQHF
>TRBD1|TRBV11-2|16
CASSLAGQGNDGELFF
>.|TRBV5-1|12
CASSLTENEQFF
>TRBD1|TRBV7-9|15
CASSSDRGVTDTQYF
>.|TRBV27|12
CASSAGARTLHF
>.|TRBV7-6|16
CASSLEPGAGANVLTF
>.|TRBV4-3|14
CASSQEDGVGEQFF
>.|TRBV6-1|12
CASGTPGETQYF
>.|TRBV3-1|13
CASSQTSEETQYF
>TRBD2|TRBV20-1|15
CSARGVASGPYEQYF
>.|TRBV28|14
CASSFQRLDFGQFF
>TRBD1|TRBV7-8|15
CASRAGTASTDTQYF
>TRBD1|TRBV5-1|16
CASSSGQGGTNTEAFF
>.|TRBV29-1|14
CSFLPGTPGLVQYF
>.|TRBV11-2|14
CASSSIQRAGELFF
>.|TRBV12-3/TRBV12-4|13
CASSFLRGSPLHF
>.|TRBV7-8|12
CASSLLVAEQYF
>.|TRBV7-9|13
CASILGPRETQYF
>TRBD2|TRBV7-6|16
CASSQRTSSWVDEQFF
>TRBD2|TRBV7-3|16
CASSPGTSGGGDEQFF
>.|TRBV6-5|15
CASGGGGSGANVLTF